This TCR beta chain stems from a study of blood T cells in healthy people across ages. A J-beta primer mix and a sample-barcoded 5' primer were used in a second PCR of roughly 6 to 12 cycles. Each TCR beta cDNA got a 12-nucleotide random molecular identifier. Every sample produced at least 2.5 million CDR3-containing paired-end reads. From the 5' RACE reads, TCRdb called clonotypes with MiXCR, one entry per CDR3 protein. Here the sample spans 550,000 to 600,000 distinct CDR3 sequences, less than 60% being singletons. After removal of 3 bases from V and 6 bases from J, the junction contained 9 bases not matched to a gene. CDR1 is DFQATT, CDR2 SNEGSKA, per germline (reference sequence). CDR3 length: 14 amino acids.

This receptor was identified in an elderly man in good health. The V gene is TRBV20-1, the J gene TRBJ1-1, with 8 nucleotides matching TRBD1. Sequenced sample: blood. The CDR3 is CSARGDRFGAEAFF. The DNA for the CDR3 is TGCAGTGCTAGGGGGGACAGGTTTGGGGCTGAAGCTTTCTTT.